This T cell receptor (beta chain) was obtained from a study of shared clonotypes between healthy human individuals. Study information: Aged 18 to 49, the donors were a couple of women and a few men.

Each PCR replicate from the sorted subsets contained 200 to 250 ng DNA, which is roughly 33,000 T cell genomes. TCRdb's copy holds only in-frame clones and misses some; the assay was immunoSEQ multiplex PCR. Of about 1.5 million clones listed, about 98% are singletons. This CDR3 is 16 amino acids long. Trimming removed 6 bases from V and 4 bases from J; junction bases left unmatched: 10. Germline-derived CDR1 and CDR2 are SNHLY and FYNNEI. Source material: naive CD4+ T cells sorted from blood. Described subset: CD45RA+ positively selected. The chain joins TRBV2 to TRBJ2-2, with 8 bases fitting TRBD2. The sequence came from a man aged 30 to 39 in good health. The CDR3 nucleotides are TGTGCCAGCAGCCCTCCGAGCGGGAGTGTCACCGGGGAGCTGTTTTTT. It encodes CASSPPSGSVTGELFF.